This passage covers 32 T cell receptor beta chains from one sample sequenced in a study of neurological immune-mediated disorders. TCRdb independently ran MiXCR on the 5' RACE reads; one entry per CDR3 protein. In the table there are 30,000 to 40,000 distinct CDR3 sequences, 3.8% of which are singletons. Sequencing was carried out using PBMCs. These receptors came from a man in his thirties or forties with multiple sclerosis.

This clonotype was found many times. This sequence joins TRBV7-2 and TRBJ2-7; D is uncertain. CDR3 length: 15 amino acids. Germline values: CDR1 SGHTA, CDR2 FQGNSA. V dropped 5 bases and J dropped 0 bases, with 14 bases sitting between them. The CDR3 sequence: CASSQAGRSSYEQYF. CDR3 in DNA: TGTGCCAGCAGCCAGGCAGGTAGGAGCTCCTACGAGCAGTACTTC.

This clonotype was found many times. The chain employs TRBV7-2 and TRBJ1-2; D possibly corresponds to TRBD1 (6 bases). The germline gives CDR1 SGHTA, CDR2 FQGNSA. This CDR3 region has 13 residues. The V and J ends lost 5 bases and 5 bases respectively, with 12 bases between them. The CDR3 DNA reads TGTGCCAGCAGCAACAACAGGGATTATGGCTACACCTTC. Translated: CASSNNRDYGYTF.

The J gene is TRBJ1-4, the V gene TRBV5-1; 11 bases agree with TRBD1. V gave up 0 bases and J gave up 8 bases; unmatched junction bases: 3. The CDR3 is 15 residues long. Looked up from germline, CDR1 is SGHRS and CDR2 is YFSETQ. The chain's CDR3 is CASSLEGTGGEKLFF. The CDR3 nucleotides read TGCGCCAGCAGCTTGGAAGGGACAGGGGGAGAAAAACTGTTTTTT.

Ten or more counts support this clonotype. V is TRBV7-3 and J is TRBJ1-2; D possibly corresponds to TRBD1 (5 bases). The CDR3 has 12 amino acids. Looked up from germline, CDR1 is SGHTA and CDR2 is FQGTGA. Trimming cost V 4 bases and J 14 bases, with 17 bases left between them. CDR3 bases: TGTGCCAGCAGCTCGAACCGGGGCGCGCAGACCTTC. Protein: CASSSNRGAQTF.

This clonotype was found many times. This chain links TRBV20-1 with TRBJ1-6, with TRBD1 identical over 9 bases. V shed 0 bases, J shed 7 bases, and the junction held 10 bases outside the gene matches. CDR3 length equals 17 residues. CDR1 and CDR2 (germline): DFQATT, SNEGSKA (reference sequence). The CDR3 protein is CSARDDEGQGENSPLHF. The CDR3 region has the DNA TGCAGTGCTAGAGATGATGAGGGACAGGGAGAGAATTCACCCCTCCACTTT.

There are a few counts of this clonotype. V and J are TRBV6-5 and TRBJ2-1, with D maybe TRBD2 (6 bases). The germline V and J ends were trimmed by 6 bases and 0 bases, with 12 bases remaining between them. The germline gives CDR1 MNHEY, CDR2 SVGAGI. CDR3 length: 15 amino acids. This chain's CDR3 is CASRVGGSSYNEQFF. The CDR3 DNA follows: TGTGCCAGCAGAGTCGGAGGGAGCTCCTACAATGAGCAGTTCTTC.

This clonotype was seen at least ten times. The chain uses TRBV7-2 and TRBJ1-4; 8 bases align to TRBD1. The length of the CDR3 is 17 residues. J gave up 0 bases and V 1 base, and 4 bases lay outside the gene matches. Germline V gene lookup returns CDR1 SGHTA and CDR2 FQGNSA. DNA of the CDR3: TGTGCCAGCAGCTTAGTCAGGGGGCGGACAACTAATGAAAAACTGTTTTTT. Protein product: CASSLVRGRTTNEKLFF.

This clonotype is termed medium-sized. The chain couples TRBV10-3 to TRBJ1-2; tentative D call: TRBD1 (5 bases). This CDR3 comprises 12 residues. The V gene's germline CDR1 is ENHRY and CDR2 SYGVKD. V lost 0 bases and J lost 12, with 11 bases in between. The CDR3 nucleotides are TGTGCCATCAGTGAGTCGCGGGCAGGGAACACCTTC. Protein sequence: CAISESRAGNTF.

This clonotype was seen a few times. One end of the junction fails to match germline, which may point to a read error. The chain joins TRBV5-1 to TRBJ1-5; D unclear. The length of the CDR3 is 13 residues. The germline gives CDR1 SGHRS, CDR2 YFSETQ. Written as DNA, the CDR3 is TGCGCCAGCAGCTTGTCAGACAATCAGCCCCAGAATTTT. It is translated as CASSLSDNQPQNF. Combining the CDR3 with reference TRBV5-1 and TRBJ1-5 gives the whole variable domain KAGVTQTPRYLIKTRGQQVTLSCSPISGHRSVSWYQQTPGQGLQFLFEYFSETQRNKGNFPGRFSGRQFSNSRSEMNVSTLELGDSALYLCASSLSDNQPQNFGDGTRLSIL.

Many counts were recorded for this clonotype. The chain uses TRBV7-9 and TRBJ1-2, with 7 bases fitting TRBD1. The germline V gene has CDR1 SEHNR and CDR2 FQNEAQ (reference sequence). V dropped 5 bases and J dropped 1; count of bases not matched to a gene: 7. The CDR3 contains 15 residues. CDR3 in amino acids: CASSPGTVDNYGYTF. In nucleotides, the CDR3 is TGTGCCAGCAGCCCAGGGACAGTTGATAACTATGGCTACACCTTC.

This clonotype was seen ten or more times. The gene calls are TRBV7-2 and TRBJ2-1, with TRBD2 matching 12 bases. This CDR3 is 15 amino acids long. V lost 5 bases to trimming and J lost 4 bases; unmatched junction nucleotides: 3. From germline, CDR1 is SGHTA and CDR2 FQGNSA. CDR3 coding DNA: TGTGCCAGCAGCATCACTAGCGGGGGGTACAATGAGCAGTTCTTC. It codes for CASSITSGGYNEQFF.

The sample holds many counts of this clonotype. The rearrangement joins TRBV20-1 to TRBJ1-2; D call uncertain. Per the germline V gene, CDR1 is DFQATT and CDR2 is SNEGSKA (reference sequence). CDR3 length: 14 amino acids. Trimming stripped 6 bases from V and 2 bases from J, with 16 bases between. CDR3: CSALTLGGNYGYTF. In DNA, the CDR3 is TGCAGTGCCTTAACTCTGGGAGGGAACTATGGCTACACCTTC.

This clonotype was seen repeatedly, ten times or more. Mismatch with germline at one junction end may stem from a read error. The CDR3 sequence is CSVEQGMVYGHTF. In DNA, the CDR3 is TGCAGCGTTGAGCAGGGTATGGTTTATGGCCACACCTTC. The chain has TRBV29-1 and TRBJ1-2; a possible D gene is TRBD1 (5 bases). The CDR3 covers 13 residues. Germline V lookup: CDR1 SQVTM, CDR2 ANQGSEA. Drawing the rest from reference TRBV29-1 and TRBJ1-2, the complete variable domain is SAVISQKPSRDICQRGTSLTIQCQVDSQVTMMFWYRQQPGQSLTLIATANQGSEATYESGFVIDKFPISRPNLTFSTLTVSNMSPEDSSIYLCSVEQGMVYGHTFGSGTRLTVV.

This clonotype was seen repeatedly, ten times or more. This chain links TRBV7-2 with TRBJ2-7; 10 bases fit TRBD2. CDR3 length: 16 residues. V was clipped by 3 bases and J by 4 bases; unmatched bases: 9. The germline gives CDR1 SGHTA, CDR2 FQGNSA. CDR3 protein: CASSFNLAGALYEQYF. The CDR3 bases are TGTGCCAGCAGCTTCAACCTAGCGGGGGCCTTATACGAGCAGTACTTC. The full variable domain, completed using reference TRBV7-2 and TRBJ2-7, is GAGVSQSPSNKVTEKGKDVELRCDPISGHTALYWYRQSLGQGLEFLIYFQGNSAPDKSGLPSDRFSAERTGGSVSTLTIQRTQQEDSAVYLCASSFNLAGALYEQYFGPGTRLTVT.

This clonotype was seen at least ten times. This chain joins TRBV7-2 and TRBJ2-1; 8 bases line up with TRBD1. Germline V CDR1 and CDR2: SGHTA, FQGNSA. There are 16 residues in the CDR3. V lost 6 bases, J lost 8 bases, and 15 bases stayed unmatched. The chain's CDR3 is CASSEQGVQSHDEQFF. The CDR3, as DNA: TGTGCCAGCAGTGAACAGGGGGTCCAAAGCCACGATGAGCAGTTCTTC.

This clonotype showed up just a few times. The J gene is TRBJ1-1, the V gene TRBV12-3 or TRBV12-4; D is ambiguous. The CDR3 extends over 12 amino acids. The V end was cut by 6 bases, the J end by 6 bases, with 11 bases between. The CDR3 nucleotides read TGTGCCAGCAGACCCCAGGAGGCTGAAGCTTTCTTT. This gives the protein CASRPQEAEAFF.

This clonotype was observed many times. The J gene is TRBJ1-1, the V gene TRBV15; D is ambiguous. CDR1 LNHNV and CDR2 YYDKDF come from the germline V gene (reference sequence). The ends were cut back, 6 bases at V and 0 bases at J, with 14 bases in the middle. This CDR3 has 15 amino acids. The CDR3 region has the DNA TGTGCCACCAGTGCGAGTCGTAGCCTGAACACTGAAGCTTTCTTT. It yields the protein CATSASRSLNTEAFF.

The chain uses TRBV20-1 and TRBJ2-2; D uncertain. The V end was cut by 8 bases, the J end by 3 bases, with 4 bases between. The CDR3 runs 10 residues. Germline assignment: CDR1 DFQATT and CDR2 SNEGSKA (reference sequence). The CDR3 nucleotides are TGCAGTCCCTACACCGGGGAGCTGTTTTTT. This translates into CSPYTGELFF.

In this sample, this clonotype turned up many times. The genes are TRBV20-1 and TRBJ1-5; weak D call: TRBD1 (5 bases). Trimming shortened V by 0 bases and J by 7 bases, and 13 bases separated the two germline ends. The germline V gene has CDR1 DFQATT and CDR2 SNEGSKA (reference sequence). The CDR3 length is 14 residues. The CDR3 protein is CSARDQQGLQPQHF. For the CDR3, the DNA is TGCAGTGCTAGAGATCAGCAGGGTTTACAGCCCCAGCATTTT.

This clonotype was observed many times. The chain couples TRBV5-6 to TRBJ2-3; D ambiguous. Trimming removed 4 bases at V and 4 bases at J, with 7 bases between. This CDR3 comprises 12 residues. Germline values: CDR1 SGHDT, CDR2 YYEEEE. The CDR3 DNA sequence: TGTGCCAGCAGCCGCCGGCCAGATACGCAGTATTTT. Its translation: CASSRRPDTQYF.

Ten or more counts support this clonotype. The chain uses TRBV20-1 and TRBJ1-5, with unresolved D. The V end lost 5 bases, the J end lost 3 bases, and 11 bases lay between the germline ends. The germline V gene encodes CDR1 DFQATT and CDR2 SNEGSKA (reference sequence). The CDR3 is 13 residues long. The CDR3 bases are TGCAGTGCTTCGACCGGGAACAATCAGCCCCAGCATTTT. Protein: CSASTGNNQPQHF.

This clonotype was seen many times. This rearrangement joins TRBV6-5 to TRBJ2-3, with 7 nucleotides matching TRBD2. The germline CDR1 and CDR2 sequences are MNHEY and SVGAGI. CDR3 length: 15 residues. With 7 bases clipped from V and 2 bases from J, the junction kept 9 bases outside the gene matches. The CDR3 DNA is TGTGCCAGCATGCGGGGAGGGGTCCCCACAGATACGCAGTATTTT. Amino acids: CASMRGGVPTDTQYF.

This clonotype has ten or more counts. The rearrangement links TRBV6-5 to TRBJ1-2; TRBD1 might be the D (6 bases). Trimming removed 5 bases from V and 3 bases from J, with 10 bases in between. The CDR3 length is 13 residues. Germline loops: CDR1 MNHEY, CDR2 SVGAGI. CDR3 nucleotides: TGTGCCAGCAGTAGCCGGACAGACTATGGCTACACCTTC. Translated: CASSSRTDYGYTF.

This clonotype came up many times. The chain uses TRBV5-1 and TRBJ1-5; 7 bases line up with TRBD1. There are 14 residues in the CDR3. V lost 3 bases and J lost 1; bases outside the gene matches: 1. Germline lookup yields CDR1 SGHRS and CDR2 YFSETQ. In DNA, the CDR3 is TGCGCCAGCAGCTCGGGACAGAGCAATCAGCCCCAGCATTTT. Protein: CASSSGQSNQPQHF.

The rearrangement uses TRBV2 and TRBJ2-3, with D uncertain. The CDR3 totals 13 residues. V shed 5 bases and J shed 0 bases, with 6 bases lying between them. Germline values: CDR1 SNHLY, CDR2 FYNNEI. The CDR3 nucleotides are TGTGCCAGCAGTTTGGACAGCACAGATACGCAGTATTTT. It specifies CASSLDSTDTQYF.

This clonotype has a count of ten or more. The chain has TRBV20-1 and TRBJ2-3; TRBD1 matches 12 bases. CDR3 length equals 14 residues. The germline V gene has CDR1 DFQATT and CDR2 SNEGSKA (reference sequence). V was clipped by 8 bases and J by 3 bases; unmatched bases: 6. Written as DNA, the CDR3 is TGCAGTACGGGACAGGGGGCAGGAACAGATACGCAGTATTTT. Protein: CSTGQGAGTDTQYF.

Many counts were recorded for this clonotype. The chain combines TRBV10-3 with TRBJ2-3; TRBD2 matches 7 bases. The CDR3 spans 15 residues. V dropped 3 bases and J dropped 3; count of bases not matched to a gene: 6. Germline-derived CDR1 and CDR2 are ENHRY and SYGVKD. The CDR3 loop is CAISDRGGYTDTQYF. In DNA, the CDR3 is TGTGCCATCAGTGACCGCGGGGGATATACAGATACGCAGTATTTT.

Concerning this clonotype itself: With a much larger clone just one base away, this may be a read error. This CDR3 reads CASRTGGGFGEIQYF. For the CDR3, the DNA is TGTGCCAGTAGAACCGGCGGGGGATTTGGAGAAATTCAGTACTTC. The chain uses TRBV19 and TRBJ2-4; 7 nucleotides agree with TRBD2. The CDR3 has 15 residues. From germline, CDR1 is LNHDA and CDR2 SQIVND (reference sequence). Germline trimming cut 6 bases from V and 10 bases from J; bases unmatched to any gene: 15.

This clonotype was counted at least ten times. This rearrangement joins TRBV5-1 to TRBJ2-3; no reliable D call. The V end lost 0 bases, the J end lost 2 bases, and 7 bases lay between the germline ends. The CDR3 spans 14 residues. Germline V gene sequence: CDR1 SGHRS, CDR2 YFSETQ. The CDR3 reads CASSLGADTDTQYF. The CDR3 nucleotides are TGCGCCAGCAGCTTGGGCGCAGACACAGATACGCAGTATTTT.

This clonotype showed up just a few times. The chain is built from TRBV6-6 and TRBJ1-1; unclear D gene. Trimming shortened V by 5 bases and J by 1 base, and 11 bases separated the two germline ends. This CDR3 has 14 residues. CDR1 and CDR2 (germline): MNHNY, SVGAGI (reference sequence). The CDR3 here is CASSGTQANTEAFF. CDR3 bases: TGTGCCAGCAGTGGAACGCAGGCGAACACTGAAGCTTTCTTT.

At least ten counts were recorded for this clonotype. This rearrangement joins TRBV20-1 to TRBJ2-7; TRBD1 aligns across 8 bases. The CDR3 covers 14 residues. The junction had 7 bases not matched to a gene; V was cut back by 0 bases and J by 6 bases. CDR1 and CDR2 from the germline V gene are DFQATT and SNEGSKA (reference sequence). The CDR3 here is CSAREAGGWGEQYF. CDR3 DNA: TGCAGTGCTAGAGAGGCAGGGGGCTGGGGCGAGCAGTACTTC.

This clonotype has ten or more counts. The rearrangement uses TRBV5-1 and TRBJ1-5, with D uncertain. Deletions cut 4 bases from V and 2 bases from J, with 7 bases between. The length of the CDR3 is 13 residues. Germline CDR1 reads SGHRS; CDR2 reads YFSETQ. The CDR3 bases are TGCGCCAGCAGCCTTACAGGCAATCAGCCCCAGCATTTT. Translating it yields CASSLTGNQPQHF.